What follows are 10 T cell receptor beta chains derived from one specimen sequenced in a study of T cells in Graves' hyperthyroidism and ophthalmopathy. What was amplified from RNA transcripts were TCR beta CDR3 regions. HTBI primers drove first-round RT-PCR of the TCR CDR3. TCRdb independently ran MiXCR on the multiplex PCR reads; one entry per CDR3 protein. The table shows almost 500,000 distinct CDR3 sequences, with approximately 23% occurring only once. Sequencing was performed on blood. All receptors come from a woman in her 70s with Graves' ophthalmopathy.

This clonotype was detected many times. The chain uses TRBV18 and TRBJ1-1, with 9 positions matching TRBD1. The length of the CDR3 is 14 residues. V shed 6 bases and J 8 bases; nucleotides not matched to a gene: 10. The germline CDR1 and CDR2 sequences are KGHSH and LQKENI. CDR3 nucleotide sequence: TGTGCCAGCTCGCGACGGACAGGGGATACCGAAGCTTTCTTT. Encoded protein: CASSRRTGDTEAFF.

This clonotype was seen a handful of times. The chain employs TRBV16 and TRBJ1-2, with D perhaps matching TRBD1 (6 bases). Trimming cost V 4 bases and J 0 bases, with 15 bases left between them. This CDR3 has 16 amino acids. The germline V gene has CDR1 KGHSY and CDR2 FQNENV. Here the CDR3 DNA reads TGTGCCAGCAGCCGACTACCACAGGGAGCTAACTATGGCTACACCTTC. Its translation: CASSRLPQGANYGYTF.

This clonotype was recorded many times. The chain has TRBV11-1 and TRBJ1-5; D gene uncertain. From germline, CDR1 is SGHAT and CDR2 FQDESV (reference sequence). This CDR3 comprises 13 residues. Between the trimmed V and J ends, which lost 0 bases and 4 bases, there was a span of 4 bases. CDR3 nucleotides: TGTGCCAGCAGCTTAGCTGAAAATCAGCCCCAGCATTTT. Protein sequence: CASSLAENQPQHF.

This clonotype was observed a handful of times. The chain couples TRBV3-1 to TRBJ2-2, with a tentative D call TRBD2 (6 bases). The V end was cut by 3 bases, the J end by 3 bases, with 17 bases between. There are 17 residues in the CDR3. Per the germline V gene, CDR1 is LGHDT and CDR2 is YNNKEL (reference sequence). The CDR3 spells CASSQRGGGIYTGELFF. The CDR3 nucleotides are TGTGCCAGCAGCCAGCGTGGAGGAGGGATATACACCGGGGAGCTGTTTTTT.

This clonotype was found a few times. This chain links TRBV18 with TRBJ2-3; no reliable D call. Deletions cut 1 base from V and 2 bases from J, with 10 bases between. In germline, CDR1 is KGHSH, CDR2 LQKENI. The CDR3 contains 15 residues. CDR3 DNA: TGTGCCAGCTCACCACTGGGCCCTCACACAGATACGCAGTATTTT. Translated: CASSPLGPHTDTQYF.

The table lists this clonotype with many counts. The chain employs TRBV2 and TRBJ2-7, with 9 positions matching TRBD2. V lost 1 base and J lost 4; bases outside the gene matches: 8. Germline values: CDR1 SNHLY, CDR2 FYNNEI. The CDR3 covers 16 residues. The CDR3 reads CASSEVAASGAYEQYF. The CDR3 region has the DNA TGTGCCAGCAGTGAAGTTGCGGCTAGCGGGGCTTACGAGCAGTACTTC.

The genes are TRBV6-1 and TRBJ1-2; TRBD1 might be the D (5 bases). Between the trimmed V and J ends, which lost 11 bases and 8 bases, there was a span of 21 bases. CDR3 size: 13 residues. Germline-derived CDR1 and CDR2 are MNHNS and SASEGT. CDR3 in amino acids: CASSGASTTGYTF. The CDR3, as DNA: TGTGCCTCATCCGGGGCCTCCACTACCGGCTACACCTTC.

This clonotype was observed a few times. This chain connects TRBV30 to TRBJ2-7, with D perhaps TRBD2 (5 bases). The CDR3 extends over 17 amino acids. V lost 3 bases to trimming and J lost 2 bases, with 23 bases between them. Germline lookup yields CDR1 GTSNPN and CDR2 SVGIG (reference sequence). As DNA, the CDR3 is TGTGCCTGGAGACCCACCCCTTTAAGGAGGCAGACCTACGAGCAGTACTTC. Translating it yields CAWRPTPLRRQTYEQYF.

This clonotype was seen a handful of times. V usage is TRBV4-3 and J usage is TRBJ1-2; D is unresolved. V lost 1 base and J lost 3, with 9 bases in between. The CDR3 consists of 14 residues. Germline V CDR1 and CDR2: LGHNA, YSLEER. DNA of the CDR3: TGCGCCAGCAGCCAAGGACACCTTGACTATGGCTACACCTTC. Protein: CASSQGHLDYGYTF.

The rearrangement uses TRBV24-1 and TRBJ1-4; TRBD1 is a possible D gene (6 bases). CDR1 and CDR2 (germline): KGHDR, SFDVKD. The CDR3 totals 17 residues. Trimming stripped 3 bases from V and 8 bases from J, with 21 bases between. CDR3 nucleotide sequence: TGTGCCACCAGTGATACTCCCCCCCGAGGGGGTGGGGAAAAACTGTTTTTT. Its translation is CATSDTPPRGGGEKLFF.